What follows describes a single TCR beta chain. These data originate in a study of T-cell reconstitution after alpha-beta-depleted transplantation in children. Unique molecular identifiers were incorporated during preparation of the TCRbeta library. Each CDR3 protein gets one entry after TCRdb re-called the PCR reads with MiXCR. The data hold around 530,000 distinct CDR3 sequences, with about 31% observed a single time. Trimming cost V 3 bases and J 7 bases, with 10 bases left between them. This CDR3 contains 13 residues. The chain combines TRBV12-3 or TRBV12-4 with TRBJ1-5, with D perhaps TRBD1 (6 bases). The source is a human donor who donated a stem cell graft to a child with aplastic anemia. The sample in question was PBMCs from the stem cell graft donor, obtained from the stem cell graft. In DNA form, the CDR3 reads TGTGCCAGCAGTTTTGGGGGGCGGCAGCCCCAGCATTTT. Its translation is CASSFGGRQPQHF.